These 10 T cell receptor beta chains came from one sample sequenced in a study of T cells in Graves' hyperthyroidism and ophthalmopathy. The source material, RNA transcripts, was used to amplify TCR beta CDR3 regions. The HTBI set primed first-round TCR CDR3 RT-PCR. TCRdb re-called the multiplex PCR reads with MiXCR, one entry per CDR3 protein. In the table there are approximately 690,000 distinct CDR3 sequences, under 25% of which are singletons. The material sequenced was blood. These receptors all come from a man aged 30-40 years with Graves' ophthalmopathy.

This clonotype was recorded a few times. The CDR3 sequence is CASSQGTVSSYEQYF. The CDR3 DNA reads TGCGCCAGCAGCCAAGGGACTGTGAGCTCCTACGAGCAGTACTTC. The gene calls are TRBV4-1 and TRBJ2-7, with a possible D match to TRBD2 (5 bases). In germline, CDR1 is MGHRA, CDR2 YSYEKL. V shed 1 base and J shed 0 bases, with 10 bases lying between them. There are 15 residues in the CDR3.

This clonotype showed up many times. This chain joins TRBV24-1 and TRBJ2-3; 14 bases line up with TRBD2. Trimming took 3 bases from V and 6 from J; bases not matched to a gene: 1. Germline CDR1 and CDR2: KGHDR and SFDVKD. This CDR3 contains 15 residues. Here the CDR3 DNA reads TGTGCCACCAGTGATCGGACTAGCGGGAGGGATACGCAGTATTTT. Its protein product is CATSDRTSGRDTQYF.

V is TRBV28 and J is TRBJ2-7; D unresolved. Germline V lookup: CDR1 MDHEN, CDR2 SYDVKM. This CDR3 is built from 13 residues. V lost 3 bases and J 2 bases, leaving 8 bases between the germline ends. CDR3 protein: CASSFARPYEQYF. CDR3 nucleotides: TGTGCCAGCAGTTTTGCAAGACCCTACGAGCAGTACTTC.

A remark on this clonotype: A junction boundary mismatches the germline segment, possibly from a read error. The DNA of the CDR3 is TGTGCCACGGGGGCAGAACGAAACACCACATATTTT. Translated: CATGAERNTTYF. The rearrangement joins TRBV6-1 to TRBJ1-3; weak D call: TRBD1 (6 bases). Germline V gene lookup returns CDR1 MNHNS and CDR2 SASEGT. CDR3 size: 12 residues.

Comments on this clonotype: A read error may explain this, as a much larger clone is one base away. The chain recombines TRBV20-1 with TRBJ2-7; D possibly uses TRBD1 or TRBD2 (5 bases each). The CDR3 spans 16 residues. Germline V gene data show CDR1 as DFQATT and CDR2 as SNEGSKA (reference sequence). V was trimmed by 2 bases and J by 5 bases, leaving 22 bases between them. CDR3 nucleotides: TGCAGTGCTAGATCTCTCCGGGACGGGGAAATCCACGAGCAGTACTTC. This encodes CSARSLRDGEIHEQYF.

In its sample, this clonotype was seen many times. This chain joins TRBV20-1 and TRBJ1-5; D is unresolved. Germline CDR1 DFQATT, CDR2 SNEGSKA (reference sequence). The V end was cut by 0 bases, the J end by 6 bases, with 9 bases between. This CDR3 comprises 13 residues. The CDR3 coding sequence is TGCAGTGCTAGAGATAGCGGGTCTCAGCCCCAGCATTTT. Translation: CSARDSGSQPQHF.

This clonotype was counted between two and nine times. In DNA, the CDR3 is TGTGCCAGCAGTGCCGGCAGGGGCTATGGCTACACCTTC. As protein: CASSAGRGYGYTF. The chain joins TRBV6-1 to TRBJ1-2; tentatively, D is TRBD1 (6 bases). The CDR3 is 13 residues long. Deletions cut 4 bases from V and 4 bases from J, with 10 bases between. Germline loops: CDR1 MNHNS, CDR2 SASEGT.

This clonotype was seen repeatedly, ten times or more. This chain connects TRBV28 to TRBJ1-2, with 9 nucleotides matching TRBD1. With 5 bases clipped from V and 5 bases from J, the junction kept 6 bases outside the gene matches. This CDR3 is 14 amino acids long. Germline V gene data show CDR1 as MDHEN and CDR2 as SYDVKM. CDR3 sequence: CASSTEQGAYGYTF. CDR3 in DNA: TGTGCCAGCAGTACAGAACAGGGGGCGTATGGCTACACCTTC.

This clonotype showed up many times. The CDR3 region is CASSLAHRTDTQYF. The CDR3 DNA reads as TGTGCCAGCAGCTTAGCGCACAGGACAGATACGCAGTATTTT. V gene TRBV7-8 combines with J gene TRBJ2-3; maybe TRBD1 (5 bases). Germline CDR1 SGHVS, CDR2 FQNEAQ. V dropped 0 bases and J dropped 3 bases, with 7 bases sitting between them. The CDR3 is made up of 14 amino acids.

In this sample, this clonotype turned up a few times. The chain uses TRBV4-1 and TRBJ2-7; D remains unclear. The ends were cut back, 1 base at V and 0 bases at J, with 10 bases in the middle. From germline, CDR1 is MGHRA and CDR2 YSYEKL. The CDR3 runs to 15 residues. The CDR3 here is CASSQVLRSSYEQYF. CDR3 nucleotide sequence: TGCGCCAGCAGCCAAGTTTTGCGGAGCTCCTACGAGCAGTACTTC.